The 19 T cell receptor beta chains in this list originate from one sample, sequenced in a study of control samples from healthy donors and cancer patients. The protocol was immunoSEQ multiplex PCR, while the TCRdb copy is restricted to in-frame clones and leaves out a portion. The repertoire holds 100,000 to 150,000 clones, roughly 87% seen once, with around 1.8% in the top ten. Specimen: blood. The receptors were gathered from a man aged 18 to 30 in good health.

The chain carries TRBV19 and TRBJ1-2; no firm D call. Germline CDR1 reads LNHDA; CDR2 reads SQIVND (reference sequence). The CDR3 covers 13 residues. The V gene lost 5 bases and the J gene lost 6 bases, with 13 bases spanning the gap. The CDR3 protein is CASSYMVSDGYTF. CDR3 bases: TGTGCCAGTAGTTACATGGTTTCGGATGGCTACACCTTC.

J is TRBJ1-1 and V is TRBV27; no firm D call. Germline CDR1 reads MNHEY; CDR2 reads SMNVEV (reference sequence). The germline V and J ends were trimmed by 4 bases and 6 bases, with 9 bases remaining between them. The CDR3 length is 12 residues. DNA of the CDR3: TGTGCCAGCAGTTCACGATTCGCTGAAGCTTTCTTT. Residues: CASSSRFAEAFF.

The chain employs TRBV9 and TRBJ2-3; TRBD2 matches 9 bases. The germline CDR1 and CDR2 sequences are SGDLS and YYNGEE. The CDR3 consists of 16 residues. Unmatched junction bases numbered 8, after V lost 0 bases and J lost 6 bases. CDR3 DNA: TGTGCCAGCAGCGTAGTGTTAGCGGGAGTAGGTGATACGCAGTATTTT. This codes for CASSVVLAGVGDTQYF.

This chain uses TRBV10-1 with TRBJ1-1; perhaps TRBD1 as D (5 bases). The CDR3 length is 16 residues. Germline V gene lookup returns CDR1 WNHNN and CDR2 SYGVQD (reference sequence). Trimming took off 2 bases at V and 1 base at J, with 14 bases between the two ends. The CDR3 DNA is TGCGCCAGCAGTGAGGCGAAGGGACTTCCGAACACTGAAGCTTTCTTT. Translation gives CASSEAKGLPNTEAFF.

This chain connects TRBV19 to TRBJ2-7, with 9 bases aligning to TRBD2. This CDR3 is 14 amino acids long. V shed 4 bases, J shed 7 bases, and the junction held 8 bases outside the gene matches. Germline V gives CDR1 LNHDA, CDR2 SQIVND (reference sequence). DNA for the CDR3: TGTGCCAGTAGTAAAAGCGGGAGGATTAAGGAGCAGTACTTC. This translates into CASSKSGRIKEQYF. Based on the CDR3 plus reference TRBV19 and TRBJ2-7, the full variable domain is DGGITQSPKYLFRKEGQNVTLSCEQNLNHDAMYWYRQDPGQGLRLIYYSQIVNDFQKGDIAEGYSVSREKKESFPLTVTSAQKNPTAFYLCASSKSGRIKEQYFGPGTRLTVT.

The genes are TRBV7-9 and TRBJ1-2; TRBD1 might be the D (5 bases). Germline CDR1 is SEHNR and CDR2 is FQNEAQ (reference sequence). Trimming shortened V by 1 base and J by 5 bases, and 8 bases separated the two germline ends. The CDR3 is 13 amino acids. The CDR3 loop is CASSLGQSYGYTF. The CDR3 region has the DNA TGTGCCAGCAGCTTAGGACAGTCGTATGGCTACACCTTC.

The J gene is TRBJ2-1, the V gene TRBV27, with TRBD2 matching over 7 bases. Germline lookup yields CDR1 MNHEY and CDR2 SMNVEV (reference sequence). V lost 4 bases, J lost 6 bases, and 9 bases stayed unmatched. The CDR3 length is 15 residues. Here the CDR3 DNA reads TGTGCCAGCAGTTACGGCGGGAGTACTGGCAATGAGCAGTTCTTC. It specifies CASSYGGSTGNEQFF.

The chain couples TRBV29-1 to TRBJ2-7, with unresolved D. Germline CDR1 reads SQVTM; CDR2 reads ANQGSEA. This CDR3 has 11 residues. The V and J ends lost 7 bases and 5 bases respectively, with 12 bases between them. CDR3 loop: CSAEKGDEQYF. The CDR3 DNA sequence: TGCAGCGCAGAAAAGGGTGACGAGCAGTACTTC.

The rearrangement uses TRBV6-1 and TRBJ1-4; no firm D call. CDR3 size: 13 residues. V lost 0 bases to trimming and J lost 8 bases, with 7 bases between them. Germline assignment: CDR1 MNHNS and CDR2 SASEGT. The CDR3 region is CASSEAVGEKLFF. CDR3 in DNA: TGTGCCAGCAGTGAAGCGGTAGGGGAAAAACTGTTTTTT.

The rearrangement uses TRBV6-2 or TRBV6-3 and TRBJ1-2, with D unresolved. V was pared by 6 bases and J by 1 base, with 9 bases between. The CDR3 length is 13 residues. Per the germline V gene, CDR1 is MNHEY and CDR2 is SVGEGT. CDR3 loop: CASSSGLNYGYTF. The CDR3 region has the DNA TGTGCCAGCAGCAGCGGACTTAACTATGGCTACACCTTC.

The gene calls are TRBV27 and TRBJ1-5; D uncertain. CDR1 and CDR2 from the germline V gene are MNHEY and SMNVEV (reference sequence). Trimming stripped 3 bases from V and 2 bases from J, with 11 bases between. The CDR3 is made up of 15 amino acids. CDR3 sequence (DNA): TGTGCCAGCAGTTTGGACCTTACGGGCAATCAGCCCCAGCATTTT. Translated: CASSLDLTGNQPQHF.

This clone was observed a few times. The CDR3 DNA reads as TGTGCCAGCAGCCCGGGAGGGGTGAACACTGAAGCTTTCTTT. This codes for CASSPGGVNTEAFF. The chain couples TRBV7-7 to TRBJ1-1; possible D gene TRBD1, 5 bases. The V end was cut by 5 bases, the J end by 0 bases, with 10 bases between. The CDR3 runs to 14 residues. The germline V gene encodes CDR1 SSHAT and CDR2 FNYEAQ (reference sequence).

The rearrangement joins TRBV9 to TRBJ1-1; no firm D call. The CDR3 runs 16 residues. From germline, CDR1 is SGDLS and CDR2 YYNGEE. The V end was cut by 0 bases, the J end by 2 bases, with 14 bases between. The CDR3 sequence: CASSVEPFWKNTEAFF. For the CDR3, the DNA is TGTGCCAGCAGCGTAGAGCCGTTCTGGAAAAACACTGAAGCTTTCTTT.

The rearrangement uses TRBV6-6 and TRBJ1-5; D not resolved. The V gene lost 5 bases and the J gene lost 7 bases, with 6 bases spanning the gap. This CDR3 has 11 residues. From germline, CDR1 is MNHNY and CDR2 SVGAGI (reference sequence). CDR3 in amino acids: CASSLGQPQHF. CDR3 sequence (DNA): TGTGCCAGCAGTCTCGGGCAGCCCCAGCATTTT.

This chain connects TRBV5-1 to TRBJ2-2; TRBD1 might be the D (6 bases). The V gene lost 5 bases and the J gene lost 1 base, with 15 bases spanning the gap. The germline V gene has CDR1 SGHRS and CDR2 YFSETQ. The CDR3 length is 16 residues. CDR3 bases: TGCGCCAGCAGACCTGGGGACACCTTGAACACCGGGGAGCTGTTTTTT. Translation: CASRPGDTLNTGELFF.

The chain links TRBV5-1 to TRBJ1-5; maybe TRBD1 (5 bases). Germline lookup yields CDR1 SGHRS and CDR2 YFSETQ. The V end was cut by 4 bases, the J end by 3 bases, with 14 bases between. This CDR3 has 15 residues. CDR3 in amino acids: CASSPLGHDNQPQHF. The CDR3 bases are TGCGCCAGCAGCCCTCTCGGACACGACAATCAGCCCCAGCATTTT.

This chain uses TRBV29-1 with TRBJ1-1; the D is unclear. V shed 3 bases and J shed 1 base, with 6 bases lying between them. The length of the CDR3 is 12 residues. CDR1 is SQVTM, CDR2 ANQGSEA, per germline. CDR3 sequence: CSVEGRNTEAFF. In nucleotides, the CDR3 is TGCAGCGTTGAGGGCCGGAACACTGAAGCTTTCTTT.

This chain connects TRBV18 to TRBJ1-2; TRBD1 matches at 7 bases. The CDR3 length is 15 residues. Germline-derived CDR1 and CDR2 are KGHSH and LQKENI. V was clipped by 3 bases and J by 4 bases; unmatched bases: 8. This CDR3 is CASSPNRGLGYGYTF. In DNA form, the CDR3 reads TGTGCCAGCTCACCGAATAGGGGGCTAGGCTATGGCTACACCTTC.

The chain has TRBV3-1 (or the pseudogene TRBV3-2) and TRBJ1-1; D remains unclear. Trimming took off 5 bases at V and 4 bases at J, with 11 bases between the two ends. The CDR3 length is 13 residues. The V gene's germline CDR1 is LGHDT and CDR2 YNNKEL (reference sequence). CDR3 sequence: CASSFDTSTEAFF. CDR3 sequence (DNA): TGTGCCAGCAGCTTCGACACCAGCACTGAAGCTTTCTTT.